One sample yielded the 5 T cell receptor beta chains listed below, sequenced in a study of Ad26.COV2.S vaccination and SARS-CoV-2 variants. Indicated treatment: some 20 received Ad26.COV2.S at low or high dose, single or two shots; about 5 received placebo; per-sample allocation not given. Collection of the samples took place on day 63 after the first injection of vaccine or placebo. Only in-frame clones appear in the TCRdb table, and some are missing; sequencing was by immunoSEQ multiplex PCR. The table includes 330,000 or so clones, 85% to 90% detected once. The sample here was peripheral blood, taken in a trial of Ad26.COV2.S vaccine versus placebo. The receptors here all came from a person between 18 and 59 years old who received the Ad26.COV2.S COVID-19 vaccine or a placebo.

CDR3: CASSLWTGAPEAFF. CDR3 sequence (DNA): TGTGCCAGCAGCCTTTGGACAGGGGCCCCTGAAGCTTTCTTT. The chain has TRBV6-2 or TRBV6-3 and TRBJ1-1; 9 nucleotides align to TRBD1. Losses at the gene ends were 6 bases for V and 6 bases for J; bases not matched to a gene: 8. The germline V gene encodes CDR1 MNHEY and CDR2 SVGEGT. The CDR3 has 14 amino acids.

The V call is TRBV12-3 or TRBV12-4, the J call TRBJ1-5; the D gene is possibly TRBD1 (6 bases). The CDR3 loop spans 13 amino acids. V was shortened by 2 bases and J by 10 bases, with 12 bases between the two germline ends. CDR3 sequence: CASSLSGGPPQHF. As DNA, the CDR3 is TGTGCCAGCAGTTTAAGTGGGGGCCCACCCCAGCATTTT.

The rearrangement uses TRBV4-1 and TRBJ1-2, with 8 nucleotides matching TRBD1. This CDR3 is 15 amino acids long. Germline trimming cut 2 bases from V and 4 bases from J; bases unmatched to any gene: 6. Germline loops: CDR1 MGHRA, CDR2 YSYEKL. The CDR3 protein is CASSQLTGGRYGYTF. As DNA, the CDR3 is TGCGCCAGCAGCCAACTTACAGGGGGTCGCTATGGCTACACCTTC.

This chain's CDR3 is CASSLGGGGGDEQYF. The CDR3 nucleotides read TGTGCCAGCAGCTTAGGTGGGGGAGGGGGCGATGAGCAGTACTTC. This chain connects TRBV11-2 to TRBJ2-7; the D gene could be TRBD1 or TRBD2 (7 bases each). The V gene lost 1 base and the J gene lost 7 bases, with 17 bases spanning the gap. The CDR3 runs 15 residues. Germline assignment: CDR1 SGHAT and CDR2 FQNNGV.

The rearrangement uses TRBV20-1 and TRBJ2-5; D gene ambiguous. V lost 1 base, J lost 6 bases, and 3 bases lay in between. This CDR3 is 10 amino acids long. Per germline, CDR1 DFQATT and CDR2 SNEGSKA (reference sequence). The CDR3 region has the DNA TGCAGTGCTAGAGTGAAGACCCAGTACTTC. Encoded protein: CSARVKTQYF.